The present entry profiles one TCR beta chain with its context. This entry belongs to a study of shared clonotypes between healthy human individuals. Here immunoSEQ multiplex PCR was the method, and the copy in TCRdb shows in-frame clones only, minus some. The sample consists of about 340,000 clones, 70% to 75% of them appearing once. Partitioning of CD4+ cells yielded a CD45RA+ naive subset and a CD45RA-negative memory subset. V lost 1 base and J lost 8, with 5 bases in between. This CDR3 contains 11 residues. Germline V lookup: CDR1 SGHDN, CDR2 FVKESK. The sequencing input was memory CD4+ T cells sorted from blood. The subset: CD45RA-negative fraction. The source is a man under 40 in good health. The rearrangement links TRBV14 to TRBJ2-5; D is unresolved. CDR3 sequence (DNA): TGTGCCAGCAGCCAAGGTGGAACCCAGTACTTC. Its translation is CASSQGGTQYF.